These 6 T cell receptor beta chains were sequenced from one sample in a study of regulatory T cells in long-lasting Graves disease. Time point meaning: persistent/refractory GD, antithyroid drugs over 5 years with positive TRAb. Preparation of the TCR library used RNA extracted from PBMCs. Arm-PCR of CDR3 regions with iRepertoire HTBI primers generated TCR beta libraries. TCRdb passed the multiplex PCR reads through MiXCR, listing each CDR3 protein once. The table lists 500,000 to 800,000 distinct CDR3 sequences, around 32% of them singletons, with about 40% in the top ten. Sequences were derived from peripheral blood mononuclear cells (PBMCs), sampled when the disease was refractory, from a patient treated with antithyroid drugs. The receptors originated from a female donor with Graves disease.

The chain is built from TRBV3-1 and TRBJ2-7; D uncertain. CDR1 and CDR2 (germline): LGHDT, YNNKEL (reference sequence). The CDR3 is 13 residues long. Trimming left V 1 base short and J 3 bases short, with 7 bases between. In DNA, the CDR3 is TGTGCCAGCAGCCAAGGGCCTAACTACGAGCAGTACTTC. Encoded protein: CASSQGPNYEQYF.

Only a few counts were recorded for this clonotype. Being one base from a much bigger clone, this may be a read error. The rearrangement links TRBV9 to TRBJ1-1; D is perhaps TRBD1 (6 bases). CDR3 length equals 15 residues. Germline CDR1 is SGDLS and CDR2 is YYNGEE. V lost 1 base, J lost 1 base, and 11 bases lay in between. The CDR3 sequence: CASSVSPGENTEAFF. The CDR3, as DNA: TGTGCCAGCAGCGTATCCCCAGGGGAGAACACTGAAGCTTTCTTT. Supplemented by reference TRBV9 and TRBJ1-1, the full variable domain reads DSGVTQTPKHLITATGQRVTLRCSPRSGDLSVYWYQQSLDQGLQFLIQYYNGEERAKGNILERFSAQQFPDLHSELNLSSLELGDSALYFCASSVSPGENTEAFFGQGTRLTVV.

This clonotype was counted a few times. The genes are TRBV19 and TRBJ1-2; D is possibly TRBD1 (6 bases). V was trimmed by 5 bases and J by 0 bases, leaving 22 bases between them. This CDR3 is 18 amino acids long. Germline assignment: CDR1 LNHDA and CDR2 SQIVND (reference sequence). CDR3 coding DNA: TGTGCCAGTAGTTACAGCCTGGGACATTCTCGAACTAACTATGGCTACACCTTC. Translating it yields CASSYSLGHSRTNYGYTF.

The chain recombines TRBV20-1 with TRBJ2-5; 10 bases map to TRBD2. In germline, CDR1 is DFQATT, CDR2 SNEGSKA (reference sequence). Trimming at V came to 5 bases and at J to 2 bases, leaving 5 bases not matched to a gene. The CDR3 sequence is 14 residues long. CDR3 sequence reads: CSARTSGSQETQYF. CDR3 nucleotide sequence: TGCAGTGCTCGGACTAGCGGATCGCAAGAGACCCAGTACTTC.

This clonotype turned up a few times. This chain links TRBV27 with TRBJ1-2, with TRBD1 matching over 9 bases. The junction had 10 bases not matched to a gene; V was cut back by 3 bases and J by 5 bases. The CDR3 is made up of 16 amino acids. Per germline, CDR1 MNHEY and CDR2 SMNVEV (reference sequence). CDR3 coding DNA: TGTGCCAGCAGTTTCTTAACAGGGGGCAGAAGGTATGGCTACACCTTC. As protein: CASSFLTGGRRYGYTF.

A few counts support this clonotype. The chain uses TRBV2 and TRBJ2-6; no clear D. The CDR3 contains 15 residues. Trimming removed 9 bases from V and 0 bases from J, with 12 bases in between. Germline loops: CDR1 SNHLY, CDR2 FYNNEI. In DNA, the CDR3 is TGTGCCAGGCACGGTCTGAGCTCTGGGGCCAACGTCCTGACTTTC. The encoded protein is CARHGLSSGANVLTF. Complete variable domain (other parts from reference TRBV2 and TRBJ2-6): EPEVTQTPSHQVTQMGQEVILRCVPISNHLYFYWYRQILGQKVEFLVSFYNNEISEKSEIFDDQFSVERPDGSNFTLKIRSTKLEDSAMYFCARHGLSSGANVLTFGAGSRLTVL.